The source of this T cell receptor (beta chain) is a study of control samples from healthy donors and cancer patients. The CDR3 sequence is 12 residues long. Germline V lookup: CDR1 MNHEY, CDR2 SVGAGI. The V gene lost 7 bases and the J gene lost 0 bases, with 1 base spanning the gap. Using immunoSEQ multiplex PCR, the repertoire was profiled, and TCRdb retains in-frame clones only, with some absent. Counted here are tens of thousands of clones, 80% to 90% occurring once; the ten biggest clones make up about 1.9%. Source material: PBMCs. The sequence derives from a woman in her sixties or seventies with head and neck cancer. The V call is TRBV6-5, the J call TRBJ2-6; D is ambiguous. CDR3 residues: CASTSGANVLTF. The CDR3 nucleotides are TGTGCCAGCACCTCTGGGGCCAACGTCCTGACTTTC.